One sample yielded the 13 T cell receptor beta chains listed below, sequenced in a study of blood T cell repertoires in COVID-19. The data were produced by immunoSEQ multiplex PCR, yet TCRdb's version contains in-frame clones alone and is incomplete. This sample has roughly 330,000 clones; over 75% occur once, and the top ten carry over 4.5%. The specimen sequenced was PBMCs or T cells enriched from blood (not recorded which). These receptors came from a man aged 25-45 years who had recovered from COVID-19.

The rearrangement links TRBV28 to TRBJ2-7; weak D call: TRBD1 (6 bases). The CDR3 spans 15 residues. From germline, CDR1 is MDHEN and CDR2 SYDVKM. V dropped 6 bases and J dropped 6 bases, with 21 bases sitting between them. The CDR3 nucleotides read TGTGCCAGCAGCCACTACAGGGTCAGTACCATCGAGCAGTACTTC. Its translation: CASSHYRVSTIEQYF.

This chain connects TRBV28 to TRBJ1-1; a possible D gene is TRBD1 (5 bases). CDR1 is MDHEN, CDR2 SYDVKM, per germline. This CDR3 comprises 15 residues. The V and J ends lost 6 bases and 8 bases respectively, with 22 bases between them. The CDR3 coding sequence is TGTGCCAGCAGCCTGGGGGGAACTGGGAAGTGGGAAGCTTTCTTT. It encodes CASSLGGTGKWEAFF.

The V and J genes are TRBV5-1 and TRBJ2-1; 10 nucleotides line up with TRBD1. V shed 4 bases and J 4 bases; nucleotides not matched to a gene: 5. The germline gives CDR1 SGHRS, CDR2 YFSETQ. This CDR3 has 15 amino acids. The chain's CDR3 is CASSMDRGVYNEQFF. CDR3 nucleotides: TGCGCCAGCAGCATGGACAGGGGGGTATACAATGAGCAGTTCTTC.

V gene TRBV30 combines with J gene TRBJ2-3, with 8 bases that match TRBD2. This CDR3 contains 13 residues. The V gene end was trimmed by 1 base and the J gene end by 12 bases; junction bases not matched to a gene: 9. From germline, CDR1 is GTSNPN and CDR2 SVGIG (reference sequence). CDR3 nucleotide sequence: TGTGCCTGGAGTGGCACCGGGACTAGATACCAGTATTTT. As protein: CAWSGTGTRYQYF.

This rearrangement joins TRBV7-8 to TRBJ1-1; D is ambiguous. V lost 7 bases and J 7 bases, leaving 19 bases between the germline ends. Per germline, CDR1 SGHVS and CDR2 FQNEAQ. This CDR3 is 14 amino acids long. This chain's CDR3 is CASTQRVGLGEAFF. DNA for the CDR3: TGTGCCAGCACCCAGAGGGTAGGGCTTGGTGAAGCTTTCTTT.

In this sample, this clone turned up a few times. The chain joins TRBV28 to TRBJ1-2; 8 bases match TRBD1. CDR3 length: 17 residues. In germline, CDR1 is MDHEN, CDR2 SYDVKM. The junction had 11 bases not matched to a gene; V was cut back by 2 bases and J by 3 bases. The CDR3 sequence is CASSLSSQGAPDYGYTF. DNA for the CDR3: TGTGCCAGCAGTTTAAGTAGCCAGGGGGCGCCCGACTATGGCTACACCTTC.

The rearrangement uses TRBV18 and TRBJ2-7; maybe TRBD1 (6 bases). Between the trimmed V and J ends, which lost 4 bases and 1 base, there was a span of 8 bases. From germline, CDR1 is KGHSH and CDR2 LQKENI. The CDR3 contains 13 residues. The CDR3 DNA reads TGTGCCAGCTCACGACAGGATTCCTACGAGCAGTACTTC. Amino acid sequence: CASSRQDSYEQYF.

The chain uses TRBV5-1 and TRBJ2-3; 12 nucleotides agree with TRBD2. This CDR3 contains 16 residues. CDR1 is SGHRS, CDR2 YFSETQ, per germline. J lost 4 bases, V lost 4 bases, and 7 bases had no gene match. CDR3 nucleotide sequence: TGCGCCAGCAGCAAAGCTAGCGGGGGGGTAGCAGATACGCAGTATTTT. This translates into CASSKASGGVADTQYF.

The V gene is TRBV27, the J gene TRBJ2-7; tentative D call: TRBD1 (6 bases). The CDR3 length is 13 residues. Trimming left V 5 bases short and J 0 bases short, with 8 bases between. CDR1 and CDR2 from the germline V gene are MNHEY and SMNVEV (reference sequence). The CDR3 here is CASSADSSYEQYF. CDR3 sequence (DNA): TGTGCCAGCAGTGCGGACAGCTCCTACGAGCAGTACTTC.

V usage is TRBV11-3 and J usage is TRBJ1-2, with 7 bases aligning to TRBD1. In germline, CDR1 is SGHNT, CDR2 YENEEA. The CDR3 is 13 residues long. The V gene end was trimmed by 5 bases and the J gene end by 2 bases; junction bases not matched to a gene: 2. The CDR3 is CASSKQGNYGYTF. The CDR3 bases are TGTGCCAGCAGCAAACAGGGGAACTATGGCTACACCTTC.

V usage is TRBV7-9 and J usage is TRBJ1-3, with D possibly being TRBD1 (6 bases). The V gene's germline CDR1 is SEHNR and CDR2 FQNEAQ (reference sequence). This CDR3 has 16 amino acids. V lost 6 bases, J lost 0 bases, and 15 bases lay in between. The CDR3 sequence: CASRGDRRSSGNTIYF. CDR3 bases: TGTGCCAGCAGAGGTGACAGGAGAAGCTCTGGAAACACCATATATTTT. The variable domain in full, with the rest retrieved from reference TRBV7-9 and TRBJ1-3, is DTGVSQNPRHKITKRGQNVTFRCDPISEHNRLYWYRQTLGQGPEFLTYFQNEAQLEKSRLLSDRFSAERPKGSFSTLEIQRTEQGDSAMYLCASRGDRRSSGNTIYFGEGSWLTVV.

The chain uses TRBV19 and TRBJ2-2; tentatively, D is TRBD2 (5 bases). With 3 bases removed from V and 2 bases from J, the gap between germline ends came to 13 bases. CDR3 length equals 16 residues. The germline gives CDR1 LNHDA, CDR2 SQIVND (reference sequence). CDR3 sequence reads: CASSMPRTGNTGELFF. The CDR3 DNA is TGTGCCAGTAGTATGCCACGGACGGGAAACACCGGGGAGCTGTTTTTT.

The chain has TRBV7-9 and TRBJ2-7, with 7 bases lining up with TRBD2. CDR1 and CDR2 (germline): SEHNR, FQNEAQ (reference sequence). CDR3 size: 15 residues. The V and J ends lost 5 bases and 2 bases, in that order; junction bases with no gene match: 9. The CDR3 is CASSLFSGLTYEQYF. The CDR3 DNA reads TGTGCCAGCAGCCTTTTTAGCGGGCTAACCTACGAGCAGTACTTC. Full variable domain (missing parts from reference TRBV7-9 and TRBJ2-7): DTGVSQNPRHKITKRGQNVTFRCDPISEHNRLYWYRQTLGQGPEFLTYFQNEAQLEKSRLLSDRFSAERPKGSFSTLEIQRTEQGDSAMYLCASSLFSGLTYEQYFGPGTRLTVT.